This TCR beta chain was captured by sequencing in a study of identical twins. Study-wide results and limits: Models underestimated how often monozygotic twins shared out-of-frame TCR alpha.

This clonotype was counted between two and nine times. Its specificity is not known. V lost 5 bases and J 4 bases, leaving 15 bases between the germline ends. Germline V CDR1 and CDR2: SEHNR, FQNEAQ (reference sequence). This CDR3 region has 15 residues. TCRdb itself ran the 5' RACE reads through MiXCR, one entry per CDR3 protein. This sample has nearly 900,000 distinct CDR3 sequences, with approximately 13% found just once. This sample was shared with a second study, whose subject was yellow fever vaccine responses in identical twins.

V and J are TRBV7-9 and TRBJ2-1; D perhaps matches TRBD2 (6 bases). The clonotype comes from a young woman in good health. The sample was PBMCs. The CDR3 here is CASSALAGRYNEQFF. In DNA, the CDR3 is TGTGCCAGCAGCGCCTTGGCGGGACGATACAATGAGCAGTTCTTC.